This TCR beta chain stems from a study of T cell repertoires in cytomegalovirus infection. The length of the CDR3 is 15 residues. Trimming took 0 bases from V and 4 from J, leaving 10 bases between them. Germline V gene lookup returns CDR1 SGHVS and CDR2 FQNEAQ. General study points: CMV-specific TCR beta clonotypes restricted by HLA-C were the ones dominating the ex vivo response.

With respect to this clonotype: Its matching antigen is unknown.

TCRdb re-called the reads through MiXCR, storing one row per CDR3 protein. Of about 920,000 distinct CDR3 sequences detected, roughly a third appear once; the ten largest clones hold around 15%. This receptor was taken from a human donor in good health (CMV status not recorded). Some clones in this sample may be carry-over from other donors' samples. The chain employs TRBV7-8 and TRBJ1-5, with D tentatively TRBD1 (5 bases). This material consisted of cultured CD8+ T cells from PBMCs, taken from culture after CMV antigen stimulation. CDR3 region: CASSLARQINQPQHF. In DNA form, the CDR3 reads TGTGCCAGCAGCTTAGCCCGACAGATTAATCAGCCCCAGCATTTT.